A selection of T cell receptor beta chains follows, all from one sample in a study of CD8+CD57+ T cells in acquired aplastic anemia. In TCRdb, the reads were re-called with MiXCR into one record per CDR3 protein. This sample has 170,000 or so distinct CDR3 sequences, with 63% found just once. Sequencing input: sorted CD4+, CD8+, or CD8+CD57+ T cells (not recorded which) from PBMCs. The receptors derive from a human donor with aplastic anemia. Each CDR3 is given with its conserved first and last residue. D genes are given only for firm matches. Size tells how often a clone was seen (once, few, many) or the class of an expanded clone, and some rows leave it out.

NA NA TRBJ1-1 TRBV20-1 TGCAGTGCTAGAGAGACAGGAAGATATGAGGCTTTCTTT CSARETGRYEAFF
NA NA TRBJ1-1 TRBV12-3/TRBV12-4 TGTGCCAGCAGTTTTACGGGGTCTGAAGCTTTCTTT CASSFTGSEAFF
NA NA TRBJ2-7 TRBV2 TGTGCCAGCAGTGAAGCCGGGATCAACTTTGGGGAGCAGTACTTC CASSEAGINFGEQYF
many NA TRBJ2-3 TRBV5-6 TGTGCCAGCAGCCCCCCGGCGGGTATGAGCACAGATACGCAGTATTTT CASSPPAGMSTDTQYF
NA NA TRBJ1-1 TRBV12-3/TRBV12-4 TGTGCCAGCAGTTTTGAAAGGGTGGACACTGAAGCTTTCTTT CASSFERVDTEAFF
NA NA TRBJ2-5 TRBV7-8 TGTGCCAGCAGCCAAAGGGAGACCCAGTACTTC CASSQRETQYF
NA TRBD1 TRBJ1-4 TRBV24-1 TGTGCCACCAGTGCCGGCGGGGACAGAAAGAATGAAAAACTGTTTTTT CATSAGGDRKNEKLFF
NA NA TRBJ1-1 TRBV10-3 TGTGCCAGCAGCGCTGGGGGTCTTAACACTGAAGCTTTCTTT CASSAGGLNTEAFF
NA NA TRBJ1-1 TRBV7-3 TGTGCCAGCAGCCGGTCAGGGACTGAAGCTTTCTTT CASSRSGTEAFF
many TRBD2 TRBJ2-1 TRBV4-2 TGTGCCAGCAGCCCCTCACTAGCGGGGGGGCGTTTCTTC CASSPSLAGGRFF
once NA TRBJ2-1 TRBV24-1 TGTGCCACCAGTGACCAAACTCCCACCGGGCGCAATGAGCAGTTCTTC CATSDQTPTGRNEQFF
few NA TRBJ2-7 TRBV7-9 TGTGTCAGCGGGCCGGGGATGGGGGAGCAGTACTTC CVSGPGMGEQYF
NA NA TRBJ2-7 TRBV29-1 TGCAGCGTTGAGAGGGGGACCGAGCAGTACTTC CSVERGTEQYF
NA NA TRBJ2-1 TRBV2 TGTGCCATCGTGAGGGGATCCTACAATGAGCAGTTCTTC CAIVRGSYNEQFF
NA TRBD2 TRBJ2-7 TRBV5-1 TGCGCCAGCAGTCCCTTGTTAGCGGGCGAGCAGTACTTC CASSPLLAGEQYF
NA TRBD2 TRBJ2-1 TRBV2 TGTGCCAGCAGTGAACGGGGACTATCCACCAATGAGCAGTTCTTC CASSERGLSTNEQFF
many TRBD1 TRBJ2-2 TRBV20-1 TGCAGTGCTAGAGATGGGACAGGGGTGAACACCGGGGAGCTGTTTTTT CSARDGTGVNTGELFF
NA NA TRBJ2-7 TRBV15 TGTGCCACCAGCACCGGGACACAACTGAACGAGCAGTACTTC CATSTGTQLNEQYF
NA TRBD1 TRBJ2-3 TRBV29-1 TGCAGCGTAGACAGGGGTGGGGTAGATACGCAGTATTTT CSVDRGGVDTQYF
many NA TRBJ2-1 TRBV19 TGTGCCAGTAGGGCCTACGCGGGGCTATACAATGAGCAGTTCTTC CASRAYAGLYNEQFF
many NA TRBJ2-1 TRBV2 TGTGCCAGCAGTGATGGCGGGTGGAATGAGCAGTTCTTC CASSDGGWNEQFF
NA TRBD2 TRBJ2-1 TRBV10-3 TGTGCCATCAGTGCATCTAGCGGGGAATACAATGAGCAGTTCTTC CAISASSGEYNEQFF
NA TRBD2 TRBJ2-1 TRBV20-1 TGCAGTGCGCTGGGACTGACTAGCGGGGGGACTACCTACAATGAGCAGTTCTTC CSALGLTSGGTTYNEQFF
NA TRBD1 TRBJ2-5 TRBV7-6 TGTGCCAGCAGCTACCAAGGGGGCCGGGAGACCCAGTACTTC CASSYQGGRETQYF
NA NA TRBJ1-1 TRBV7-6 TGTGCCAGCAGCCCCTCGACAGAAATGAACACTGAAGCTTTCTTT CASSPSTEMNTEAFF
NA NA TRBJ2-1 TRBV7-2 TGTGCCAGCAGCTCTTTACACGAACTGGGCAATGAGCAGTTCTTC CASSSLHELGNEQFF
once NA TRBJ1-6 TRBV7-2 TGTGCCAGCAGCTTTTACGGTGATTCACCCCTCCACTTT CASSFYGDSPLHF